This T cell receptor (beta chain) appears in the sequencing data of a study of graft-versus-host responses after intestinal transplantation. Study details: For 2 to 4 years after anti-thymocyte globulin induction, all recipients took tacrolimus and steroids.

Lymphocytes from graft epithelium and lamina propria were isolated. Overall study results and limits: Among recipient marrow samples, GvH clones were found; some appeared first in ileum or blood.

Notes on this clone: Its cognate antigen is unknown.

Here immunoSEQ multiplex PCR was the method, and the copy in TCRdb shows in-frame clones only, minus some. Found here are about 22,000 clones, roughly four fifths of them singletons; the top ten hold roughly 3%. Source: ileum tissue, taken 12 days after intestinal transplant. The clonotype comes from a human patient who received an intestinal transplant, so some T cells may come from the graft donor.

The CDR3 reads CASSYWMDTNYGYTF. In DNA, the CDR3 is TGTGCCAGCAGTTACTGGATGGACACTAACTATGGCTACACCTTC. The V and J genes are TRBV6-6 and TRBJ1-2; D may be TRBD1 (5 bases). This CDR3 contains 15 residues. Trimming shortened V by 1 base and J by 0 bases, and 9 bases separated the two germline ends. Germline-derived CDR1 and CDR2 are MNHNY and SVGAGI (reference sequence).